This passage covers 21 T cell receptor beta chains from one sample sequenced in a study of Tregs in tolerant kidney transplant recipients. Here immunoSEQ multiplex PCR was the method, and the copy in TCRdb shows in-frame clones only, minus some. The sample's table shows about 30,000 clones. Material: CD8+ T cells from blood, obtained before the transplant. Receptors were obtained from a human donor who received a combined kidney and bone marrow transplant.

Turning to this clone: Read sequence stops 3 residues before the CDR3 end, and the germline J gene provides the missing end. This chain links TRBV20-1 with TRBJ2-5; 13 bases map to TRBD2. The CDR3 length is 17 residues. The trim removed 1 base at V and 0 bases at J, leaving 5 bases unmatched. Germline lookup yields CDR1 DFQATT and CDR2 SNEGSKA (reference sequence). Partial CDR3 DNA: TGCAGTGCTAGAGTCGGACTAGCGGGAGCGTACCAAGAGACC. Translated, it gives CSARVGLAGAYQET. The entire CDR3 protein reads CSARVGLAGAYQETQYF.

In regard to this clone: The read terminates 3 residues before the CDR3 end, so the remaining end is supplied by the germline J gene. The chain is built from TRBV19 and TRBJ1-6; D is possibly TRBD1 (6 bases). Per germline, CDR1 LNHDA and CDR2 SQIVND (reference sequence). CDR3 length equals 13 residues. Trimming cost V 4 bases and J 12 bases, with 13 bases left between them. The CDR3 here is CASSTQTGLPLHF. The covered CDR3 bases are TGTGCCAGTAGTACCCAGACAGGCTTACCC. The whole variable domain, remainder taken from reference TRBV19 and TRBJ1-6, is DGGITQSPKYLFRKEGQNVTLSCEQNLNHDAMYWYRQDPGQGLRLIYYSQIVNDFQKGDIAEGYSVSREKKESFPLTVTSAQKNPTAFYLCASSTQTGLPLHFGNGTRLTVT.

Comments on this clone: The CDR3 end lies 3 residues beyond the end of the read and is filled in from the germline J gene. The V gene is TRBV19, the J gene TRBJ2-2, with 8 positions matching TRBD2. V lost 1 base, J lost 6 bases, and 1 base stayed unmatched. Germline CDR1 and CDR2: LNHDA and SQIVND (reference sequence). The CDR3 loop spans 14 amino acids. The CDR3: CASSIGTSSGELFF. The CDR3 bases that were read are TGTGCCAGTAGTATAGGGACTAGCTCCGGGGAG.

To note about this clone: The DNA ends 3 residues before the CDR3 does, and the rest of the CDR3 is filled in from the germline J gene. This chain connects TRBV2 to TRBJ1-4; D is ambiguous. The CDR3 extends over 14 amino acids. Germline values: CDR1 SNHLY, CDR2 FYNNEI. Deletions cut 10 bases from V and 1 base from J, with 13 bases between. The CDR3 reads CAIGEAGTNEKLFF. The part of the CDR3 DNA that was read is TGTGCCATCGGGGAGGCAGGAACTAATGAAAAA.

As to this clone: The read stops 3 residues short of the end of the CDR3; the missing end is completed from the germline J gene. This chain uses TRBV7-6 with TRBJ2-7, with D tentatively TRBD1 or TRBD2 (6 bases each). Germline V gene data show CDR1 as SGHVS and CDR2 as FNYEAQ. V lost 3 bases to trimming and J lost 6 bases, with 21 bases between them. The CDR3 is 16 residues long. CDR3 sequence reads: CASSFRGGQGGAEQYF. CDR3 DNA, as far as it was read: TGTGCCAGCAGCTTCAGGGGCGGGCAGGGAGGAGCCGAG.

In the case of this clone: The read terminates 3 residues ahead of where the CDR3 ends, so the germline J gene completes it. The chain links TRBV2 to TRBJ2-3, with a possible D match to TRBD2 (6 bases). Germline V gene sequence: CDR1 SNHLY, CDR2 FYNNEI. With 9 bases removed from V and 0 bases from J, the gap between germline ends came to 13 bases. CDR3 length: 14 residues. The covered CDR3 bases are TGTGCCAGTCGGGGGTGGGCTAGCACAGATACG. It is translated as CASRGWASTDT. The complete CDR3 reads CASRGWASTDTQYF.

A note on this clone: The read finishes 3 residues shy of the CDR3 end, and the germline J gene is used to complete it. The chain combines TRBV7-9 with TRBJ2-7, with a weak D call TRBD1 (6 bases). Per the germline V gene, CDR1 is SEHNR and CDR2 is FQNEAQ (reference sequence). V gave up 5 bases and J gave up 6 bases, with 14 bases separating them. CDR3 length: 13 amino acids. CDR3 protein: CASSQDSRPEQYF. The CDR3 bases that were read are TGTGCCAGCAGCCAGGACAGCCGTCCCGAG.

Details on this clone: The read falls 3 residues short of the CDR3 end, and the missing part is taken from the germline J gene. The chain is built from TRBV2 and TRBJ2-7, with 10 bases identical to TRBD1. Germline CDR1 reads SNHLY; CDR2 reads FYNNEI. CDR3 length equals 15 residues. Losses at the gene ends were 9 bases for V and 5 bases for J; bases not matched to a gene: 13. The CDR3 sequence is CARRDLPGQGNEQYF. The sequenced CDR3 bases are TGTGCCAGAAGGGACCTACCGGGACAGGGGAACGAG.

Remarks on this clone: The sequenced fragment ends 3 residues before the CDR3 boundary, so the rest is inferred from the germline J gene. The gene calls are TRBV5-1 and TRBJ2-3; 7 bases match TRBD1. Germline V lookup: CDR1 SGHRS, CDR2 YFSETQ. The CDR3 is made up of 16 amino acids. Germline trimming cut 3 bases from V and 2 bases from J; bases unmatched to any gene: 9. The CDR3 region is CASSSYRDRDTDTQYF. The DNA read from the CDR3 is TGCGCCAGCAGCTCGTACCGGGACAGAGACACAGATACG. Full variable domain (missing parts from reference TRBV5-1 and TRBJ2-3): KAGVTQTPRYLIKTRGQQVTLSCSPISGHRSVSWYQQTPGQGLQFLFEYFSETQRNKGNFPGRFSGRQFSNSRSEMNVSTLELGDSALYLCASSSYRDRDTDTQYFGPGTRLTVL.

To note about this clone: The read comes to an end 3 residues before the CDR3 does, leaving the germline J gene to fill in the end. This chain uses TRBV19 with TRBJ2-2, with TRBD1 matching over 8 bases. Looked up from germline, CDR1 is LNHDA and CDR2 is SQIVND (reference sequence). This CDR3 is 15 amino acids long. Trimming cost V 10 bases and J 0 bases; bases outside gene matches: 7. CDR3 DNA (partial): TGTGCCACTAAAGGACAGGGCGCGAACACCGGGGAG. This sequence encodes CATKGQGANTGE. The CDR3 in full is CATKGQGANTGELFF.

The covered CDR3 bases are TGCAGCGTTCAATACAGGGTATTAGAGAACACTGAA. Its protein product is CSVQYRVLENTE. The entire CDR3 protein is CSVQYRVLENTEAFF. The V and J genes are TRBV29-1 and TRBJ1-1; a weak D match, TRBD1 (6 bases). The CDR3 end falls 3 residues outside the read, so it is completed with the germline J gene. Trimming shortened V by 5 bases and J by 1 base, and 17 bases separated the two germline ends. Germline V gene sequence: CDR1 SQVTM, CDR2 ANQGSEA. This CDR3 spans 15 amino acids.

Concerning this clone: Sequencing ends 3 residues short of the CDR3 end; the germline J gene provides the rest. The chain joins TRBV7-9 to TRBJ2-7; perhaps TRBD1 as D (5 bases). CDR3 length: 13 residues. The germline V gene encodes CDR1 SEHNR and CDR2 FQNEAQ (reference sequence). Trimming pared 6 bases from V and 0 bases from J, leaving 9 bases between. CDR3 sequence reads: CASRDISSYEQYF. The CDR3 bases that were read are TGTGCCAGCAGGGACATCTCCTCCTACGAG.

As concerns this clone: The read finishes 3 residues shy of the CDR3 end, and the germline J gene is used to complete it. The rearrangement joins TRBV19 to TRBJ2-1, with 7 nucleotides matching TRBD2. Unmatched junction bases numbered 6, after V lost 3 bases and J lost 7 bases. This CDR3 spans 14 amino acids. Germline V gene sequence: CDR1 LNHDA, CDR2 SQIVND (reference sequence). The DNA read from the CDR3 is TGTGCCAGTAGTATCAGGACTAGTAATAATGAG. Translation: CASSIRTSNNE. In full, the CDR3 reads CASSIRTSNNEQFF.

Details on this clone: A read error may account for a junction end that differs from germline. The sequence runs out 3 residues before the end of the CDR3; the remainder is reconstructed from the germline J gene. V and J are TRBV7-2 and TRBJ2-7, with 10 bases fitting TRBD2. From germline, CDR1 is SGHTA and CDR2 FQGNSA. The CDR3 loop spans 15 amino acids. The CDR3 sequence: CASRFLLAGSYEQYF. The sequenced CDR3 bases are TGTGCCAGCCGCTTCCTACTAGCGGGGTCCTACGAG.

Regarding this clone: Coverage ceases 3 residues before the CDR3 finishes, and the germline J gene fills in the end. The V call is TRBV6-1, the J call TRBJ2-7; 14 positions match TRBD2. The germline gives CDR1 MNHNS, CDR2 SASEGT. The CDR3 is made up of 16 amino acids. The junction had 3 bases not matched to a gene; V was cut back by 1 base and J by 4 bases. CDR3 sequence: CASSEGTSGRWYEQYF. The covered CDR3 bases are TGTGCCAGCAGTGAAGGGACTAGCGGGAGGTGGTACGAG.

On this clone itself: Coverage ceases 3 residues before the CDR3 finishes, and the germline J gene fills in the end. The chain is built from TRBV19 and TRBJ2-7, with 9 positions matching TRBD1. Germline V gene data show CDR1 as LNHDA and CDR2 as SQIVND (reference sequence). This CDR3 spans 15 amino acids. J lost 1 base, V lost 4 bases, and 5 bases had no gene match. Incomplete CDR3 DNA: TGTGCCAGTAGTAGCGCGGGGACAGGGTCCTACGAG. Protein sequence: CASSSAGTGSYE. The CDR3 as a whole reads CASSSAGTGSYEQYF.

To note about this clone: The read ends 3 residues early relative to the CDR3; the germline J gene fills the gap. This chain joins TRBV11-2 and TRBJ2-1, with 7 bases matching TRBD1. Looked up from germline, CDR1 is SGHAT and CDR2 is FQNNGV. V shed 5 bases, J shed 8 bases, and the junction held 9 bases outside the gene matches. This CDR3 spans 14 amino acids. The sequenced CDR3 bases are TGTGCCAGCAGCGCCCTCACGACAGGGTATGAG. Translating it yields CASSALTTGYE. The CDR3 in its entirety is CASSALTTGYEQFF.

Concerning this clone itself: The CDR3 extends 3 residues past the end of the read, so its final part is completed from the germline J gene. V usage is TRBV6-1 and J usage is TRBJ2-7, with TRBD1 identical over 12 bases. The V segment lost 3 bases and the J segment 4 bases; nucleotides outside the gene matches: 4. The CDR3 length is 15 residues. Germline-derived CDR1 and CDR2 are MNHNS and SASEGT. CDR3 sequence: CASSEGTGGFYEQYF. Incomplete CDR3 DNA: TGTGCCAGCAGTGAGGGGACAGGGGGCTTTTACGAG.

On this clone itself: The read halts 3 residues ahead of the CDR3 end, with the missing end drawn from the germline J gene. This chain joins TRBV2 and TRBJ1-1; 10 bases agree with TRBD1. CDR1 and CDR2 from the germline V gene are SNHLY and FYNNEI. J lost 6 bases, V lost 5 bases, and 3 bases had no gene match. This CDR3 contains 13 residues. CDR3 DNA (partial): TGTGCCAGCAGTCAGGACAGGGGGTCTGAA. Translated: CASSQDRGSE. The complete CDR3 reads CASSQDRGSEAFF.

On this clone itself: The read ends 3 residues early relative to the CDR3; the germline J gene fills the gap. V is TRBV19 and J is TRBJ2-7; TRBD1 matches at 10 bases. CDR1 and CDR2 (germline): LNHDA, SQIVND (reference sequence). The CDR3 is 14 residues long. The J segment lost 3 bases and the V segment lost 5 bases, leaving 4 bases of the junction unmatched. CDR3 DNA, as far as it was read: TGTGCCAGTAGTCCCAGGACAGGGGGCTACGAG. It encodes CASSPRTGGYE. The complete CDR3 sequence is CASSPRTGGYEQYF.

Remarks on this clone: The read falls 3 residues short of the CDR3 end, and the missing part is taken from the germline J gene. The chain joins TRBV13 to TRBJ2-7, with 8 positions matching TRBD2. J was trimmed by 4 bases and V by 4 bases; bases with no gene match: 12. The CDR3 sequence is 16 residues long. The germline CDR1 and CDR2 sequences are PRHDT and FYEKMQ (reference sequence). Partial CDR3 DNA: TGTGCCAGCAGCTGGCGGGGTAGCGGGAATCCGTACGAG. Amino acid sequence: CASSWRGSGNPYE. The complete CDR3 reads CASSWRGSGNPYEQYF.